This T cell receptor beta chain was sequenced in a study of a mutant IDH1 vaccine in newly diagnosed glioma (dated by TCRdb to about 2021). Study-wide context: Across visits V03 through V10, patients got a total of eight vaccinations, given in weeks 1, 3, 5, 7, 11, 15, 19 and 23. In the chemotherapy-containing groups, vaccination started alongside temozolomide cycles, whereas in patients who had radiotherapy alone it started 4-6 weeks after radiotherapy. Six visits were used for peripheral blood collection: V03 (baseline), V05, V07, V10, V12 and V13. The roughly 32 treated patients were approximately 62% male and around 40% female, with a mean age of approximately 38 years. Longitudinal TCRB deep sequencing was done for 25 treated patients, wherever samples were available for exploratory analyses. Before enrollment, most patients had been given radiochemotherapy with temozolomide as standard therapy, while the rest had received either radiotherapy alone or temozolomide alone.

Receptor amplification or capture employed the immunoSEQ multiplex PCR assay. Following the manufacturer's protocol, the hsTCRB Kit was used to amplify rearranged TCR beta chain sequences. Sequencing of TCRB libraries was carried out on an Illumina MiSeq. As for the original processing: Demultiplexing, trimming and gene mapping were performed with the kit vendor's proprietary platform. The table was pulled from immuneACCESS by TCRdb, which kept in-frame rearrangements only. Such tables lose some clones; where checked, under half of the loss comes from unresolved V genes, and the rest has no known cause. D and trimming come from the DNA, and the V and J calls and clone size come from that table. The sample profile shows some 21,000 clones; roughly 89% of them were found once. The top ten constitute around 5.7% of the sample. The CDR3 starts with the cysteine, ends with the phenylalanine, and has 18 residues. Only the CDR3 DNA stays, 54 bases, in frame from base 1. V lost 2 bases and J lost 5 bases, and the count of bases not matched to a germline gene is 14. The germline V gene provides CDR1 LGHNA and CDR2 YSLEER.

Notes on this clone: Its antigen target is currently unknown. No quality values exist for individual bases; no much larger clone is one base distant.

Summary of the overall study and its limitations: Selection of PBMC samples for TCRB deep sequencing was based on availability. According to the authors, sample limitations meant that analyses of patient blood samples could not be reproduced. Immune responses induced by the vaccine were seen in about 93% of patients across multiple MHC alleles. Pseudoprogression appeared unrelated to alterations in the top peripheral T cell clonotypes detected by TCRB sequencing.

The label giving this sample's time point can be read as: week 11, during vaccination. Every vaccine dose consisted of 300 ug of a 20-mer mutant IDH1 peptide in Montanide, administered subcutaneously together with topical imiquimod. All donors had newly diagnosed IDH1-mutant astrocytomas of WHO grade 3 or 4 that showed loss of nuclear ATRX. The samples were drawn from NOA16, a multicentre, single-arm, open-label phase I trial in Germany that tested a mutant IDH1 peptide vaccine in humans for the first time. Genomic DNA for TCRB sequencing was extracted from EDTA blood using the DNeasy Blood and Tissue Kit.

The sample here was PBMCs, taken from a glioma patient whose treatment included an IDH1 peptide vaccine. The clonotype comes from a woman aged 40-49 years with glioma. Recombination joined TRBV4-3 with TRBJ2-5, with 10 central nucleotides matching TRBD1. The CDR3 region reads CASSQNHLGTGVRETQYF. The DNA sequence follows: TGCGCCAGCAGCCAAAACCACCTCGGGACAGGGGTACGGGAGACCCAGTACTTC.